These 23 T cell receptor beta chains came from one sample sequenced in a study of shared clonotypes between healthy human individuals. Generated by immunoSEQ multiplex PCR, the TCRdb table keeps only in-frame clones and is missing some. The sample lists 1.4 million to 1.5 million clones; roughly 95% were seen once. Sequencing was carried out using naive CD4+ T cells sorted from blood. Subset noted: CD45RA+ positively selected. The receptors here all came from a man under 40 in good health.

V usage is TRBV9 and J usage is TRBJ1-4; 8 bases align to TRBD1. The CDR3 length is 14 residues. J lost 8 bases, V lost 3 bases, and 6 bases had no gene match. Germline V gene lookup returns CDR1 SGDLS and CDR2 YYNGEE. The CDR3 is CASSATGGREKLFF. Written as DNA, the CDR3 is TGTGCCAGCAGCGCCACAGGGGGACGGGAAAAACTGTTTTTT.

The gene calls are TRBV6-5 and TRBJ2-1, with TRBD2 matching 12 bases. This CDR3 spans 16 amino acids. The J segment lost 3 bases and the V segment lost 4 bases, leaving 4 bases of the junction unmatched. CDR1 MNHEY and CDR2 SVGAGI come from the germline V gene. This chain's CDR3 is CASSSLAGGVYNEQFF. CDR3 nucleotides: TGTGCCAGCAGTTCTCTAGCGGGAGGGGTCTACAATGAGCAGTTCTTC.

DNA of the CDR3: TGTGCCAGTAGTATTAGAGAAGGAGGCAATCAGCCCCAGCATTTT. It translates to CASSIREGGNQPQHF. V gene TRBV19 combines with J gene TRBJ1-5; no clear D. With 3 bases removed from V and 2 bases from J, the gap between germline ends came to 11 bases. Looked up from germline, CDR1 is LNHDA and CDR2 is SQIVND (reference sequence). The CDR3 is made up of 15 amino acids.

This clone was recorded once. CDR3 sequence: CASSLGTDQQYF. In nucleotides, the CDR3 is TGTGCCAGCAGCCTTGGGACGGACCAGCAGTACTTC. The chain recombines TRBV5-4 with TRBJ2-7; either TRBD1 or TRBD2 may supply D (5 bases each). CDR1 and CDR2 (germline): SGHNT, YYREEE (reference sequence). The CDR3 runs to 12 residues. Trimming left V 4 bases short and J 8 bases short, with 13 bases between.

This chain links TRBV6-5 with TRBJ1-4, with 7 bases aligning to TRBD1. There are 15 residues in the CDR3. V was pared by 6 bases and J by 0 bases, with 4 bases of the junction left unmatched. From germline, CDR1 is MNHEY and CDR2 SVGAGI. In DNA, the CDR3 is TGTGCCAGCAGCTCAACAGGGGCAACTAATGAAAAACTGTTTTTT. It specifies CASSSTGATNEKLFF.

This clone was recorded only once. The genes are TRBV11-2 and TRBJ2-1, with 9 bases aligning to TRBD2. Trimming cost V 1 base and J 4 bases; bases outside gene matches: 8. Germline assignment: CDR1 SGHAT and CDR2 FQNNGV. The CDR3 is made up of 17 amino acids. The CDR3 coding sequence is TGTGCCAGCAGCTTAGGGTGGCGACTAGCGGAATACAATGAGCAGTTCTTC. As protein: CASSLGWRLAEYNEQFF. Drawing the rest from reference TRBV11-2 and TRBJ2-1, the complete variable domain is EAGVAQSPRYKIIEKRQSVAFWCNPISGHATLYWYQQILGQGPKLLIQFQNNGVVDDSQLPKDRFSAERLKGVDSTLKIQPAKLEDSAVYLCASSLGWRLAEYNEQFFGPGTRLTVL.

The J gene is TRBJ2-7, the V gene TRBV28; TRBD2 might be the D (7 bases). Trimming pared 5 bases from V and 2 bases from J, leaving 13 bases between. The germline V gene has CDR1 MDHEN and CDR2 SYDVKM. This CDR3 is 14 amino acids long. The CDR3 DNA reads TGTGCCAGCAGTGGGGGGGACACCCCCTACGAGCAGTACTTC. Protein product: CASSGGDTPYEQYF. The variable domain in full, with the rest retrieved from reference TRBV28 and TRBJ2-7, is DVKVTQSSRYLVKRTGEKVFLECVQDMDHENMFWYRQDPGLGLRLIYFSYDVKMKEKGDIPEGYSVSREKKERFSLILESASTNQTSMYLCASSGGDTPYEQYFGPGTRLTVT.

The CDR3 loop is CASSVDGQGEDTQYF. CDR3 in DNA: TGTGCCAGTAGCGTTGACGGACAGGGGGAGGATACGCAGTATTTT. J is TRBJ2-3 and V is TRBV19; TRBD1 matches at 10 bases. The CDR3 spans 15 residues. Per germline, CDR1 LNHDA and CDR2 SQIVND (reference sequence). Trimming at V came to 6 bases and at J to 6 bases, leaving 9 bases not matched to a gene. Supplemented by reference TRBV19 and TRBJ2-3, the full variable domain reads DGGITQSPKYLFRKEGQNVTLSCEQNLNHDAMYWYRQDPGQGLRLIYYSQIVNDFQKGDIAEGYSVSREKKESFPLTVTSAQKNPTAFYLCASSVDGQGEDTQYFGPGTRLTVL.

The chain links TRBV4-1 to TRBJ2-1; TRBD1 might be the D (6 bases). V lost 3 bases and J 7 bases, leaving 13 bases between the germline ends. CDR3 length: 14 residues. Germline V gene data show CDR1 as MGHRA and CDR2 as YSYEKL. CDR3 sequence (DNA): TGCGCCAGCAGCCACTCGGACAGTAGGAATGAGCAGTTCTTC. Amino acids: CASSHSDSRNEQFF.

The chain joins TRBV7-2 to TRBJ2-3, with D possibly TRBD2 on 5 matching bases. Germline V CDR1 and CDR2: SGHTA, FQGNSA. The germline V and J ends were trimmed by 5 bases and 6 bases, with 18 bases remaining between them. The CDR3 consists of 15 residues. The DNA of the CDR3 is TGTGCCAGCAGCAAGAGGCAGGTGCGCGGGGATACGCAGTATTTT. Translation: CASSKRQVRGDTQYF.

This rearrangement joins TRBV4-2 to TRBJ2-1, with TRBD2 identical over 8 bases. The V gene's germline CDR1 is LGHNA and CDR2 YNFKEQ. The junction had 6 bases not matched to a gene; V was cut back by 0 bases and J by 2 bases. This CDR3 comprises 17 residues. CDR3 sequence: CASSQEPHGRAYNEQFF. DNA for the CDR3: TGTGCCAGCAGCCAAGAACCCCACGGGAGGGCCTACAATGAGCAGTTCTTC.

This clone was recorded only once. This chain joins TRBV7-9 and TRBJ2-1, with TRBD1 matching 7 bases. Germline values: CDR1 SEHNR, CDR2 FQNEAQ (reference sequence). The length of the CDR3 is 17 residues. After removal of 5 bases from V and 7 bases from J, the junction contained 17 bases not matched to a gene. The CDR3 nucleotides are TGTGCCAGCAGCCCCAGAGGGGGCGGTCCGGGACGAAATGAGCAGTTCTTC. It yields the protein CASSPRGGGPGRNEQFF.

This rearrangement joins TRBV7-9 to TRBJ1-5, with 9 nucleotides matching TRBD1. The junction had 6 bases not matched to a gene; V was cut back by 5 bases and J by 10 bases. This CDR3 contains 13 residues. Germline CDR1 reads SEHNR; CDR2 reads FQNEAQ (reference sequence). The chain's CDR3 is CASSPRTGVPQHF. The DNA for the CDR3 is TGTGCCAGCAGCCCACGGACAGGGGTTCCCCAGCATTTT. Full variable domain (missing parts from reference TRBV7-9 and TRBJ1-5): DTGVSQNPRHKITKRGQNVTFRCDPISEHNRLYWYRQTLGQGPEFLTYFQNEAQLEKSRLLSDRFSAERPKGSFSTLEIQRTEQGDSAMYLCASSPRTGVPQHFGDGTRLSIL.

The chain joins TRBV10-2 to TRBJ1-2, with no clear D. Germline V lookup: CDR1 WSHSY, CDR2 SAAADI. The CDR3 is 13 residues long. Trimming removed 6 bases from V and 2 bases from J, with 10 bases in between. This CDR3 reads CASSPDGNYGYTF. CDR3 nucleotide sequence: TGCGCCAGCAGCCCCGACGGAAACTATGGCTACACCTTC.

V and J are TRBV6-1 and TRBJ2-5; TRBD2 might be the D (6 bases). Germline-derived CDR1 and CDR2 are MNHNS and SASEGT. The CDR3 consists of 17 residues. V was clipped by 2 bases and J by 5 bases, with 21 bases between them. CDR3 DNA sequence: TGTGCCAGCAGTGAACCAGGGACTTTCTTACAATGGGAGACCCAGTACTTC. Its translation is CASSEPGTFLQWETQYF.

The chain recombines TRBV28 with TRBJ2-7, with D hard to call. V was cut by 3 bases and J by 2 bases, with 11 bases left in between. The CDR3 runs 14 residues. Per the germline V gene, CDR1 is MDHEN and CDR2 is SYDVKM. CDR3 nucleotide sequence: TGTGCCAGCAGTTTGTCCCCCGGCCCCTACGAGCAGTACTTC. It is translated as CASSLSPGPYEQYF.

This chain links TRBV7-8 with TRBJ2-3, with 16 nucleotides matching TRBD2. Germline V CDR1 and CDR2: SGHVS, FQNEAQ. The CDR3 runs to 18 residues. With 1 base clipped from V and 5 bases from J, the junction kept 6 bases outside the gene matches. Here the CDR3 DNA reads TGTGCCAGCAGCTTAGTGGGACTAGCGGGAGGGCCCGGAGATACGCAGTATTTT. Its translation is CASSLVGLAGGPGDTQYF.

V is TRBV4-1 and J is TRBJ2-1; D might be TRBD2 (6 bases). The CDR3 is made up of 15 amino acids. Germline-derived CDR1 and CDR2 are MGHRA and YSYEKL. The V and J ends lost 4 bases and 4 bases respectively, with 14 bases between them. CDR3: CASSPTRGGYNEQFF. Here the CDR3 DNA reads TGCGCCAGCAGCCCGACAAGGGGAGGTTACAATGAGCAGTTCTTC.

The chain combines TRBV6-1 with TRBJ1-5; no reliable D call. The CDR3 extends over 12 amino acids. Germline V gene lookup returns CDR1 MNHNS and CDR2 SASEGT. Trimming took off 1 base at V and 8 bases at J, with 6 bases between the two ends. DNA of the CDR3: TGTGCCAGCAGTGAAGGGGTGGAGCCCCAGCATTTT. It translates to CASSEGVEPQHF.

CDR3: CASSPGRSYVADTQYF. DNA of the CDR3: TGTGCCAGCAGCCCCGGACGGAGTTATGTTGCAGATACGCAGTATTTT. This chain links TRBV5-6 with TRBJ2-3; D is undetermined. Germline CDR1 SGHDT, CDR2 YYEEEE. This CDR3 contains 16 residues. Trimming stripped 4 bases from V and 4 bases from J, with 19 bases between.

The gene calls are TRBV5-4 and TRBJ1-2; the match to TRBD1 covers 7 bases. The CDR3 runs 15 residues. The germline V gene encodes CDR1 SGHNT and CDR2 YYREEE (reference sequence). Unmatched junction bases numbered 9, after V lost 4 bases and J lost 3 bases. The CDR3, as DNA: TGTGCCAGCAGCCGGGACAGCCAACAATACTATGGCTACACCTTC. It specifies CASSRDSQQYYGYTF.

The rearrangement joins TRBV7-8 to TRBJ1-1; D gene uncertain. V was pared by 4 bases and J by 4 bases, with 16 bases between. This CDR3 is 15 amino acids long. The V gene's germline CDR1 is SGHVS and CDR2 FQNEAQ. The CDR3 loop reads CASSSRTDRGTEAFF. CDR3 nucleotide sequence: TGTGCCAGCAGCTCGCGGACGGATCGCGGCACTGAAGCTTTCTTT.

This clone was detected only once. The genes are TRBV11-2 and TRBJ2-7; D is unclear. This CDR3 has 13 amino acids. The ends were cut back, 5 bases at V and 2 bases at J, with 10 bases in the middle. Germline CDR1 SGHAT, CDR2 FQNNGV. CDR3 sequence (DNA): TGTGCCAGCAGCCCGCCCAAGGCCTACGAGCAGTACTTC. Residues: CASSPPKAYEQYF. Variable domain in full (rest from reference TRBV11-2 and TRBJ2-7): EAGVAQSPRYKIIEKRQSVAFWCNPISGHATLYWYQQILGQGPKLLIQFQNNGVVDDSQLPKDRFSAERLKGVDSTLKIQPAKLEDSAVYLCASSPPKAYEQYFGPGTRLTVT.